This T cell receptor (beta chain) was profiled in a study of control samples from healthy donors and cancer patients. V dropped 4 bases and J dropped 5; count of bases not matched to a gene: 7. Germline V gives CDR1 SGHDT, CDR2 YYEEEE. CDR3 length equals 15 residues. The method was immunoSEQ multiplex PCR; TCRdb's version includes in-frame clones alone and lacks a portion of them. The table shows about 26,000 clones, with roughly four fifths occurring only once. The V call is TRBV5-6, the J call TRBJ1-1; the match to TRBD1 covers 11 bases. What was sequenced was PBMCs. The receptor's source is a man aged 60 to 69 with colorectal cancer. The CDR3 coding sequence is TGTGCCAGCAGCACCTGGACAGGGGGCGATACTGAAGCTTTCTTT. Encoded protein: CASSTWTGGDTEAFF.